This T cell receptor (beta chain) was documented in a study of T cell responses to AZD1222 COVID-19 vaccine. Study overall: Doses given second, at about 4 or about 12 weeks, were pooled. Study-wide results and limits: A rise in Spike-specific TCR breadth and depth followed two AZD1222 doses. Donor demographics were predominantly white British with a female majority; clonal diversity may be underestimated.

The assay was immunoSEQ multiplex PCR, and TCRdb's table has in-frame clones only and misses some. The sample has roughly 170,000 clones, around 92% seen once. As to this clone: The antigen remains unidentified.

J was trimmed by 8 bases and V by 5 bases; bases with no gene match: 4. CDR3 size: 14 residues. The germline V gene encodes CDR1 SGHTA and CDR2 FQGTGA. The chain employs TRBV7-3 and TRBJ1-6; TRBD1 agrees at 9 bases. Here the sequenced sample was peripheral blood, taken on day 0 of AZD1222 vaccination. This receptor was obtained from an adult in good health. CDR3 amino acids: CASSPGQGDSPLHF. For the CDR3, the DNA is TGTGCCAGCAGCCCGGGACAGGGAGATTCACCCCTCCACTTT.